This T cell receptor (beta chain) derives from a study of a mutant IDH1 vaccine in newly diagnosed glioma. Study-level background: Standard pretreatment was either radiotherapy, temozolomide, or, for most, radiochemotherapy with temozolomide.

The CDR3 covers 11 residues. V was clipped by 4 bases and J by 8 bases, with 8 bases between them. From germline, CDR1 is SEHNR and CDR2 FQNEAQ (reference sequence). Sequencing used immunoSEQ multiplex PCR; TCRdb keeps in-frame clones, though not all of them. This sample has 40,000 to 55,000 clones, with roughly 80% found just once. With respect to this clone: Antigen specificity is unknown.

The time point: week 35, safety follow-up. Each dose of the vaccine consisted of 300 ug of mutant IDH1 20-mer peptide, with topical imiquimod. The donors had new WHO grade 3 or 4 astrocytomas; these were IDH1-mutant and ATRX-lost. The clonotype comes from a man aged 35 to 55 with glioma. The sequencing used PBMCs, collected from a glioma patient whose treatment included an IDH1 peptide vaccine. The rearrangement uses TRBV7-9 and TRBJ1-1, with D hard to call. The CDR3 DNA sequence: TGTGCCAGCAGCTCCCCCCTCGAAGCTTTCTTT. It codes for CASSSPLEAFF. The full variable domain, in which reference TRBV7-9 and TRBJ1-1 provide the parts outside the CDR3, is DTGVSQNPRHKITKRGQNVTFRCDPISEHNRLYWYRQTLGQGPEFLTYFQNEAQLEKSRLLSDRFSAERPKGSFSTLEIQRTEQGDSAMYLCASSSPLEAFFGQGTRLTVV.